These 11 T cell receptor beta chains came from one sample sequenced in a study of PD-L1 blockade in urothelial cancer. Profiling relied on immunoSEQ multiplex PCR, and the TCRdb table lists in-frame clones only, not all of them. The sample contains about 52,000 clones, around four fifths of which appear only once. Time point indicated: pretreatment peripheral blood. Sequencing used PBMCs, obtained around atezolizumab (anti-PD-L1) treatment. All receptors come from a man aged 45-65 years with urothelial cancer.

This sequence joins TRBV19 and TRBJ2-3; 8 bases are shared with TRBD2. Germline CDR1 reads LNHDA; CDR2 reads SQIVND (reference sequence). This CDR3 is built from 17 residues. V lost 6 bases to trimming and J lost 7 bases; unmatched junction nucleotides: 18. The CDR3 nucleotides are TGTGCCAGTAGACCTACCCCTGGGACTAGTGGGACATATACGCAGTATTTT. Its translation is CASRPTPGTSGTYTQYF. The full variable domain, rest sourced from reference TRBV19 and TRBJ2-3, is DGGITQSPKYLFRKEGQNVTLSCEQNLNHDAMYWYRQDPGQGLRLIYYSQIVNDFQKGDIAEGYSVSREKKESFPLTVTSAQKNPTAFYLCASRPTPGTSGTYTQYFGPGTRLTVL.

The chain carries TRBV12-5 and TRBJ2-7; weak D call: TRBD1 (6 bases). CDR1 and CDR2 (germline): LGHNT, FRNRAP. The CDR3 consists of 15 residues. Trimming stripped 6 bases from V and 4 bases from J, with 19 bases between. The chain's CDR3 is CASGSLGQGLYEQYF. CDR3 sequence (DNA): TGTGCTAGTGGGTCGCTTGGGCAGGGGCTTTACGAGCAGTACTTC. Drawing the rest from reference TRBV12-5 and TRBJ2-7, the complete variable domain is DARVTQTPRHKVTEMGQEVTMRCQPILGHNTVFWYRQTMMQGLELLAYFRNRAPLDDSGMPKDRFSAEMPDATLATLKIQPSEPRDSAVYFCASGSLGQGLYEQYFGPGTRLTVT.

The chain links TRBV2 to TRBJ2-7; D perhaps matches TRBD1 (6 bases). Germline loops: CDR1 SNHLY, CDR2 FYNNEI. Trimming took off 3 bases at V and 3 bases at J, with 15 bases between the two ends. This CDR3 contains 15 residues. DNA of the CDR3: TGTGCCAGCAGTGAGGTTCTAGGGACAAACTACGAGCAGTACTTC. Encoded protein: CASSEVLGTNYEQYF. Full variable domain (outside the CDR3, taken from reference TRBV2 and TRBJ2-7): EPEVTQTPSHQVTQMGQEVILRCVPISNHLYFYWYRQILGQKVEFLVSFYNNEISEKSEIFDDQFSVERPDGSNFTLKIRSTKLEDSAMYFCASSEVLGTNYEQYFGPGTRLTVT.

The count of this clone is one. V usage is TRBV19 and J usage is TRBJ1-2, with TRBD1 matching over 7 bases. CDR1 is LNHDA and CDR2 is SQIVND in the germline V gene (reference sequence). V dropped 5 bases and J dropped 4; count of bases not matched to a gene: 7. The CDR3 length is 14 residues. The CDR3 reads CASSSQGVGYGYTF. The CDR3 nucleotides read TGTGCCAGTAGTTCTCAGGGGGTTGGCTATGGCTACACCTTC.

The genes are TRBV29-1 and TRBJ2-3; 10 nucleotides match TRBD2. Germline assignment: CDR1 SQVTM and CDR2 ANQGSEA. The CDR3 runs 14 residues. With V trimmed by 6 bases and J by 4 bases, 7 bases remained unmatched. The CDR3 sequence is CSVVSGRIADTQYF. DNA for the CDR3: TGCAGCGTAGTTAGCGGGAGGATTGCAGATACGCAGTATTTT.

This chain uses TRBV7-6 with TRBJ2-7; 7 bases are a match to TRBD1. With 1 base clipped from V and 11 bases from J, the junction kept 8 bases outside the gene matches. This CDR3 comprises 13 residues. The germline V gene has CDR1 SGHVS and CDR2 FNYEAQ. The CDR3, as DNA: TGTGCCAGCAGCTTAGACCCGACGACAGGGAAGTACTTC. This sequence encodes CASSLDPTTGKYF.

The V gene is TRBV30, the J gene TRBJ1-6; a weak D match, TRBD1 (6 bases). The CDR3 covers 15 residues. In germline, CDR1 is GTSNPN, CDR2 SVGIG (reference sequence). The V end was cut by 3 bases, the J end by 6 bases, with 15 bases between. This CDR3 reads CAWRKNRQANSPLHF. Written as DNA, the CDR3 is TGTGCCTGGAGGAAAAATCGACAGGCTAATTCACCCCTCCACTTT.

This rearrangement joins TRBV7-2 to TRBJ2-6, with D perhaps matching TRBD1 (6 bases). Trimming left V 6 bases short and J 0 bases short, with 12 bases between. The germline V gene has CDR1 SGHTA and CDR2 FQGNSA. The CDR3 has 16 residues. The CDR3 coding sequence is TGTGCCAGCAGACCGACAGGCCTCTCTGGGGCCAACGTCCTGACTTTC. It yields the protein CASRPTGLSGANVLTF.

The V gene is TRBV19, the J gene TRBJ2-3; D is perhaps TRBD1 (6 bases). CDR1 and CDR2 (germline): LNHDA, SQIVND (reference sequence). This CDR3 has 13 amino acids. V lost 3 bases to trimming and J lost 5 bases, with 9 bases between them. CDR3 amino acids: CASSIEGVDTQYF. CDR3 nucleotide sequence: TGTGCCAGTAGTATTGAGGGGGTAGATACGCAGTATTTT.

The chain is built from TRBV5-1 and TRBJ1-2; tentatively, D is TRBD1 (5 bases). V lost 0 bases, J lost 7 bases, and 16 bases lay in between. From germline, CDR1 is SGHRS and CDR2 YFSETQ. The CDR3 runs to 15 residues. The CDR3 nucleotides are TGCGCCAGCAGCTTGGCGGGGTCCCCCGGGGGTGGCTACACCTTC. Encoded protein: CASSLAGSPGGGYTF.

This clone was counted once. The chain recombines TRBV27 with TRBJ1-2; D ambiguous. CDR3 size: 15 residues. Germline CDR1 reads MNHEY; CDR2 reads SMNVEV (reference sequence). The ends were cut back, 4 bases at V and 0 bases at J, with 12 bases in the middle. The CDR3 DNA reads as TGTGCCAGCAGTTCGGTCCCCCCCGCTAACTATGGCTACACCTTC. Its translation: CASSSVPPANYGYTF.